What follows are 6 T cell receptor beta chains derived from one specimen sequenced in a study of quantifying T cell responses using KT2 cells (dated by TCRdb to between 2016 and 2019). Background on the whole study: RNA was DNase-treated and reverse transcribed with TCR alpha and beta constant-region primers, mostly using SuperScript III.

Libraries came from UMI-ligation and nested PCR. The instrument given in TCRdb is Illumina MiSeq. Using T4 RNA ligase 1, a single-stranded oligonucleotide bearing the Illumina SP2 sequence plus a UMI was ligated onto the 3' end of the cDNA. PCR1 consisted of 4 to 5 cycles (98 degrees C 15 s, 69 degrees C 30 s, 72 degrees C 40 s), and for the beta primer an equimolar mix of RC1.1 and RC1.2 was used to cover TRBC1 and TRBC2. TCRdb ran its own pipeline on the public reads, namely fastp trimming at Q25 and MiXCR clone calling, and kept in-frame beta chains. Rows are unified per CDR3 protein, each entry keeping the most common DNA and genes. Recorded for this sample are some 33,000 distinct CDR3 sequences; approximately 10% of them occurred a single time. Jointly, the top ten make up 9.7% of the sample. The sequenced sample consisted of PBMCs spiked with cells of the T cell clone KT2. The origin of the receptors is a human donor.

This clonotype was seen ten or more times. Here the CDR3 reads CASSSTLGPREQYF. The CDR3 DNA follows: TGTGCCAGCAGCTCAACCCTTGGCCCCCGCGAGCAGTACTTC. The J gene is TRBJ2-7, the V gene TRBV11-2, with D uncertain. The CDR3 runs 14 residues. The V end lost 4 bases, the J end lost 6 bases, and 16 bases lay between the germline ends. Germline assignment: CDR1 SGHAT and CDR2 FQNNGV.

This clonotype was recorded at least ten times. CDR3 DNA: TGCAGTGCTAGAGATGGCGACTTCTCCTACAATGAGCAGTTCTTC. Its protein product is CSARDGDFSYNEQFF. The chain links TRBV20-1 to TRBJ2-1; D not resolved. The germline CDR1 and CDR2 sequences are DFQATT and SNEGSKA (reference sequence). V was cut by 0 bases and J by 0 bases, with 9 bases left in between. This CDR3 has 15 residues.

The chain couples TRBV7-9 to TRBJ2-4, with 8 bases matching TRBD1. Per the germline V gene, CDR1 is SEHNR and CDR2 is FQNEAQ (reference sequence). V lost 0 bases and J lost 0; bases outside the gene matches: 10. CDR3 size: 19 residues. This chain's CDR3 is CASSLAGRGLGLAKNIQYF. The CDR3 region has the DNA TGTGCCAGCAGCTTAGCTGGCAGGGGGCTTGGATTAGCCAAAAACATTCAGTACTTC.

This clonotype has only a few counts. The V call is TRBV28, the J call TRBJ2-2; D ambiguous. The V end was cut by 5 bases, the J end by 2 bases, with 12 bases between. Germline CDR1 and CDR2: MDHEN and SYDVKM. The CDR3 sequence is 15 residues long. The CDR3 loop is CASSLQGPNTGELFF. CDR3 sequence (DNA): TGTGCCAGCAGTCTCCAAGGACCAAACACCGGGGAGCTGTTTTTT.

This clonotype was counted many times. The rearrangement joins TRBV6-5 to TRBJ2-1; D perhaps matches TRBD2 (6 bases). V lost 2 bases and J lost 6, with 14 bases in between. CDR1 MNHEY and CDR2 SVGAGI come from the germline V gene. This CDR3 comprises 15 residues. The CDR3 is CASSYQAGLRNEQFF. DNA of the CDR3: TGTGCCAGCAGTTACCAGGCCGGACTACGCAATGAGCAGTTCTTC.

The gene calls are TRBV20-1 and TRBJ1-5; TRBD1 agrees at 11 bases. This CDR3 has 20 residues. V lost 0 bases and J lost 1; bases outside the gene matches: 14. Germline V lookup: CDR1 DFQATT, CDR2 SNEGSKA (reference sequence). This chain's CDR3 is CSARDIDGTGGPRSNQPQHF. CDR3 DNA: TGCAGTGCTAGAGATATTGATGGGACAGGGGGTCCGAGGAGCAATCAGCCCCAGCATTTT.